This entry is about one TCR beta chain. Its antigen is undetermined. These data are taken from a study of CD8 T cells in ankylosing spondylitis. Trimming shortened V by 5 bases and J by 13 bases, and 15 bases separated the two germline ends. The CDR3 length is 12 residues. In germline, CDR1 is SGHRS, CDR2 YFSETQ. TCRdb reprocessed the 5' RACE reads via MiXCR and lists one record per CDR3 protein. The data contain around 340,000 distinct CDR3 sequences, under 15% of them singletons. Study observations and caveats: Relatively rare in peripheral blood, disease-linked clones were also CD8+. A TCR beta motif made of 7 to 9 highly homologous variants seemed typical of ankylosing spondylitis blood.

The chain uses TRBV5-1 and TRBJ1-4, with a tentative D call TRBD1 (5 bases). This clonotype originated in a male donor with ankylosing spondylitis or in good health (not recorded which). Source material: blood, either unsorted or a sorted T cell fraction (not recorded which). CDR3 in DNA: TGCGCCAGCAGACTGGGGGAGGGTCGACTGTTTTTT. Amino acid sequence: CASRLGEGRLFF.